This T cell receptor (beta chain) emerged from a study of blood T cell repertoires in COVID-19. This CDR3 comprises 16 residues. Trimming shortened V by 1 base and J by 2 bases, and 14 bases separated the two germline ends. CDR1 and CDR2 (germline): SGHVS, FQNEAQ. In the study's own analysis: How many nucleated cells were present was estimated from reference gene primer amplification. Clones were sequenced by immunoSEQ multiplex PCR, and TCRdb holds only the in-frame ones, with some missing. That table supplies the V and J calls and clone size; D and trimming were determined from the DNA. Among about 140,000 clones listed, around four fifths were seen once. A single count supports this clone.

This clonotype was obtained from a woman in her 40s who had recovered from COVID-19. J is TRBJ1-2 and V is TRBV7-8, with D unresolved. Material: PBMCs or T cells enriched from blood (not recorded which). Here the CDR3 DNA reads TGTGCCAGCAGCTTAGAAATCAGGCAAACAAACTATGGCTACACCTTC. Protein product: CASSLEIRQTNYGYTF.